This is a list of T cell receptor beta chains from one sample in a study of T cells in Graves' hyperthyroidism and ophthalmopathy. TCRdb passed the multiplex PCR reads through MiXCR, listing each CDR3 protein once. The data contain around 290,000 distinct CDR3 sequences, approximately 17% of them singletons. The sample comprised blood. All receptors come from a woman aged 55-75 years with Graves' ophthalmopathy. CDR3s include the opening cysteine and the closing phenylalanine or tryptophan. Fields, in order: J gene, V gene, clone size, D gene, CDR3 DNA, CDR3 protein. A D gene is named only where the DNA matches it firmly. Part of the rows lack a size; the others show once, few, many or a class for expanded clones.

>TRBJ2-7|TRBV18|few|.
TGTGCCAGCTCAAGAGGGGGCTACGAGCAGTACTTC
CASSRGGYEQYF
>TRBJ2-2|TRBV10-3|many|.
TGTGCCATCTGTCCAGATGCGAACACCGGGGAGCTGTTTTTT
CAICPDANTGELFF
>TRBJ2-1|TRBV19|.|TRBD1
TGTGCCAGTAGTATTTGGAGGACAGGGGGCGACATGGGTGTTGAGCAGTTCTTC
CASSIWRTGGDMGVEQFF
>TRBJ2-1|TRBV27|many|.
TGTGCCAGCAGTTTTCTGATGGTAGCGAGAAACAAATACAATGAGCAGTTCTTC
CASSFLMVARNKYNEQFF
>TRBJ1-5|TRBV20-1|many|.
TGCAGTGCTAGCCACGGCTATAGCAATCAGCCCCAGCATTTT
CSASHGYSNQPQHF
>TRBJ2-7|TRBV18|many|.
TGTGCCAGCTCACCATCCCAGACCTACGAGCAGTACTTC
CASSPSQTYEQYF
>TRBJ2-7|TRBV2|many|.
TGTGCCAGCAGTGGAAACCGCTACGAGCAGTACTTC
CASSGNRYEQYF
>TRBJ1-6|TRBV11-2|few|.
TGTGCCAGCAGCTTAGTAGGTCGGCCAGGGAATTCACCCCTCCACTTT
CASSLVGRPGNSPLHF
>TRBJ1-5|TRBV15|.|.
TGTGCCACCAGCAGAGTAGTGACAGCTAATCAGCCCCAGCATTTT
CATSRVVTANQPQHF
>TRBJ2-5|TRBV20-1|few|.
TGCAGTGCCTGTTCCAGGGTGCGGCAAGAGACCCAGTACTTC
CSACSRVRQETQYF
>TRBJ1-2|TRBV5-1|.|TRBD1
TGCGCCAGCGGTACTCCGGGACAGGAATATGGCTACACCTTC
CASGTPGQEYGYTF
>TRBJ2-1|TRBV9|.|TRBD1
TGTGCCAGCAGCGTAGTTGGGACAGGGGGCGTTGAGCAGTTCTTC
CASSVVGTGGVEQFF
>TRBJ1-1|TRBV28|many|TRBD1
TGTGCCAGCAGTATAGGACAGGGGGGTTGGGCTTTCTTT
CASSIGQGGWAFF
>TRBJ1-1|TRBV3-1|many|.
TGTGCCAGCAGCCAAGATAAGGGAACAGGGAGAGCTTTCTTT
CASSQDKGTGRAFF
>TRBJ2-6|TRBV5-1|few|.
TGCGCCAGCAGCTTGTGGGTGGCGGCTGGGGCCAACGTCCTGACTTTC
CASSLWVAAGANVLTF
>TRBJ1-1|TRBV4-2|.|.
TGTGCCAGCAGCCAATCCTGGGTGGATGAAGCTTTCTTT
CASSQSWVDEAFF
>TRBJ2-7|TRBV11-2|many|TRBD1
TGTGCCAGCAGTCAACCGGGACAGAGTTACGAGCAGTACTTC
CASSQPGQSYEQYF
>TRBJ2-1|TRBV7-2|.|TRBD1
TGTGCCAGCAGCTATCCCGGGACAGGGTTTTACAATGAGCAGTTCTTC
CASSYPGTGFYNEQFF
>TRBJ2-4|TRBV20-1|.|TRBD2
TGCAGTGCTAGAGATTTTAGCGGGGGAAAACTAGCCAAAAACATTCAGTACTTC
CSARDFSGGKLAKNIQYF
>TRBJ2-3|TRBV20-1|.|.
TGCAGTGCCAGAACTTTCAGCACAGATACGCAGTATTTT
CSARTFSTDTQYF
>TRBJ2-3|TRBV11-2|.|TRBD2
TGTGCCAGCAGTAGCGGGAGCTTCCCAGATACGCAGTATTTT
CASSSGSFPDTQYF
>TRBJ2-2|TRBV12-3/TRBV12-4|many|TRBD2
TGTGCCAGCAGGGGACTAGCGGGGGCTAGGGGCACCGGGGAGCTGTTTTTT
CASRGLAGARGTGELFF
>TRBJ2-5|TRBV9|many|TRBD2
TGTGCCAGCAGCTTTGGGACTAGCGGGGGGGCCTGGGAGACCCAGTACTTC
CASSFGTSGGAWETQYF
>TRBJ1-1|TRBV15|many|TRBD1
TGTGCCACCAGCGCGGGACAGTACACTGAAGCTTTCTTT
CATSAGQYTEAFF
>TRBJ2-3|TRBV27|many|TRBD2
TGTGCCAGCAGTGCCCTAGCGGGGGGCACAGATACGCAGTATTTT
CASSALAGGTDTQYF
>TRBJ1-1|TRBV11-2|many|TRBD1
TGTGCCAGCAGCAGGGACAGGTTAACGCCTGAAGCTTTCTTT
CASSRDRLTPEAFF
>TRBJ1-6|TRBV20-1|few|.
TGCAGTGCTAAGGTGGCAGGGGAAAATTCACCCCTCCACTTT
CSAKVAGENSPLHF
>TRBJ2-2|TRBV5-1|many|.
TGCGCCAGCAGCTTTGACGCCGGGGAGCTGTTTTTT
CASSFDAGELFF
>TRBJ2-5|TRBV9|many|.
TGTGCCAGCAGCGTAGGGGTGGGCCAAGAGACCCAGTACTTC
CASSVGVGQETQYF
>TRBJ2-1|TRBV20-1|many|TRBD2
TGCAGTGCTGTCTTCGCGGGAGGGGTGGACGATGAGCAGTTCTTC
CSAVFAGGVDDEQFF
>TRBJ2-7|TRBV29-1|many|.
TGCAGCGTTGGTTTCACTAATACCTACGAGCAGTACTTC
CSVGFTNTYEQYF
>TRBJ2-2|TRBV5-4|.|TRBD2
TGTGCCAGCAGCTCGACTAGCGGGCTGAACACCGGGGAGCTGTTTTTT
CASSSTSGLNTGELFF
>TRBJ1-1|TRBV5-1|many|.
TGCGCCAGCAGCACCCGGACAGCCACTGAAGCTTTCTTT
CASSTRTATEAFF
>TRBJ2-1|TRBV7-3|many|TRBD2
TGTGCCAGCGGGGGGCTAGCGGGATATGAGCAGTTCTTC
CASGGLAGYEQFF
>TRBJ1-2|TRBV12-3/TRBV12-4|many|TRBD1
TGTGCCAGCAGTTCGGACAGGTCCTATGGCTACACCTTC
CASSSDRSYGYTF
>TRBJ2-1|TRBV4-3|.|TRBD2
TGCGCCAGCAGCCAAGGGGAGCCTAGCGGCTACAATGAGCAGTTCTTC
CASSQGEPSGYNEQFF
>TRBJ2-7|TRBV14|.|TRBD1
TGTGCCAGCAGCCAGGACAGGGCCAGATCCTACGAGCAGTACTTC
CASSQDRARSYEQYF
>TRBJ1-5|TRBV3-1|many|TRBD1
TGTGCCAGCAGCCCTACCTCTACAGGGGGCAATCAGCCCCAGCATTTT
CASSPTSTGGNQPQHF
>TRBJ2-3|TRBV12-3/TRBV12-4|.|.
TGTGCCAGCAGTTTTGGACCAGATACGCAGTATTTT
CASSFGPDTQYF
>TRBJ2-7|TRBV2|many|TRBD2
TGTGCCAGCGGGGAGGGGGAGCAGTACTTC
CASGEGEQYF
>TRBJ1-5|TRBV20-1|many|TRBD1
TGCAGTGCTAGAGACCAGGGGACAGGAGGGAATCAGCCCCAGCATTTT
CSARDQGTGGNQPQHF
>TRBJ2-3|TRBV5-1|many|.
TGCGCCAGCAGCTCCGGACGGGGATCTAGCACAGATACGCAGTATTTT
CASSSGRGSSTDTQYF
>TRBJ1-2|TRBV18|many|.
TGTGCCAGCTCACCACCCTCGACACAAAACTATGGCTACACCTTC
CASSPPSTQNYGYTF
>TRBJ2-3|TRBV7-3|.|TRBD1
TGTGCCAGCAGCTTAACCCAGACAGGGGGCGCAGATACGCAGTATTTT
CASSLTQTGGADTQYF
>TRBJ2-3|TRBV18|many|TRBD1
TGTGCCAGCAGCGACAGGGACACAGATACGCAGTATTTT
CASSDRDTDTQYF
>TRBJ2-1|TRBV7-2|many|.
TGTGCCAGCAGCCCGACAGGAAGCCTACCCTACAATGAGCAGTTCTTC
CASSPTGSLPYNEQFF
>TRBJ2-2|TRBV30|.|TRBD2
TGTGCCTGGAGTCCGGGACTAGCGGGAGGCACCGGGGAGCTGTTTTTT
CAWSPGLAGGTGELFF
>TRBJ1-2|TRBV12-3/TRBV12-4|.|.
TGTGCCAGCACCTTAACGCTCTATGGCTACACCTTC
CASTLTLYGYTF
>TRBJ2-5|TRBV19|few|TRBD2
TGTGCCAGTAGTACCTCTAGCGGACTAGCGGGAGTGCTTGAGACCCAGTACTTC
CASSTSSGLAGVLETQYF
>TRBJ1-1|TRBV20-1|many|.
TGCAGTGCTAGACAGGGACCGGGGGTGACTGAAGCTTTCTTT
CSARQGPGVTEAFF
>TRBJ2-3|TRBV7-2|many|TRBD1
TGTGCCAGCAGTTTAGACAGGGTCACAGATACGCAGTATTTT
CASSLDRVTDTQYF
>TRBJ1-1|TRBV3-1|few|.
TGTGCCAGCAGCCAAGATGCCCGGTGGGGGGCGCACACTGAAGCTTTCTTT
CASSQDARWGAHTEAFF
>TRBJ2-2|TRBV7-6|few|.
TGTGCCAGCAGCCCCGGGCCGAACTCAATAAACACCGGGGAGCTGTTTTTT
CASSPGPNSINTGELFF